This T cell receptor beta chain was recovered during a study of early T cells in non-severe SARS-CoV-2 infection. At the level of the study: Investigators sequenced bulk RNA drawn from unsorted whole blood, and chains remained unpaired.

Study-wide points: Matching results from VDJdb favored anti-spike CD8 responses, leaving private and CD4 specificities undetected.

Notes on this clonotype: Its matching antigen is unknown.

The CDR3 covers 13 residues. Looked up from germline, CDR1 is SGHAT and CDR2 is FQNNGV. The ends were cut back, 3 bases at V and 8 bases at J, with 11 bases in the middle. Molecules of cDNA were individually given unique molecular identifiers that were attached to them. TCRdb reprocessed the 5' RACE reads with MiXCR, giving one entry per CDR3 protein. In the table there are tens of thousands of distinct CDR3 sequences, under 15% of which are singletons. The genes are TRBV11-2 and TRBJ2-1, with D uncertain. The sequenced sample was whole blood. This clonotype was sampled from an adult who was a healthcare worker with PCR-confirmed SARS-CoV-2 infection or an uninfected control (not recorded which). As DNA, the CDR3 is TGTGCCAGCAGCTTTGCGGCCCCTGATGAGCAGTTCTTC. This translates into CASSFAAPDEQFF. The whole variable domain, remainder taken from reference TRBV11-2 and TRBJ2-1, is EAGVAQSPRYKIIEKRQSVAFWCNPISGHATLYWYQQILGQGPKLLIQFQNNGVVDDSQLPKDRFSAERLKGVDSTLKIQPAKLEDSAVYLCASSFAAPDEQFFGPGTRLTVL.